Sequencing of this TCR beta chain was carried out in a study of T cell responses to AZD1222 COVID-19 vaccine. Study-wide results and limits: Researchers took repertoire samples only after the peak T cell response had come.

With respect to this clone: Its antigen is unknown.

Here immunoSEQ multiplex PCR was the method, and the copy in TCRdb shows in-frame clones only, minus some. The sample holds approximately 220,000 clones, 93% seen once. Trimming cost V 6 bases and J 2 bases, with 13 bases left between them. The CDR3 runs 14 residues. From germline, CDR1 is SNHLY and CDR2 FYNNEI. The sample was peripheral blood, taken on day 0 of MenACWY control vaccination. This receptor was identified in an adult in good health. The genes are TRBV2 and TRBJ1-2; D uncertain. The chain's CDR3 is CASSARLGNYGYTF. For the CDR3, the DNA is TGTGCCAGCAGCGCCCGGTTAGGCAACTATGGCTACACCTTC.